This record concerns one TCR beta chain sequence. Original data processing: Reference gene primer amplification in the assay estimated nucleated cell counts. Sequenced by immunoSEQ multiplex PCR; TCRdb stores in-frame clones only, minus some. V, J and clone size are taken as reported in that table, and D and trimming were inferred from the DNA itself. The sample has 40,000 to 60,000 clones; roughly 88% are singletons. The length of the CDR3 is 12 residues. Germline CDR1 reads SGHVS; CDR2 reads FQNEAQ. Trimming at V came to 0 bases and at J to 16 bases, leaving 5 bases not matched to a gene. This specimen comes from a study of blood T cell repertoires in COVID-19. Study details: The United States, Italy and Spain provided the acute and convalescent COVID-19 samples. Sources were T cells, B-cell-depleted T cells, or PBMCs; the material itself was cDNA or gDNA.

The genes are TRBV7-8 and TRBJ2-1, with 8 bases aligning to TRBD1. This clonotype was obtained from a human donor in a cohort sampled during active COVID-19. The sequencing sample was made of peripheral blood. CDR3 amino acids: CASSLAQGAKFF. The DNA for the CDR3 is TGTGCCAGCAGCTTAGCGCAGGGGGCGAAATTCTTC.